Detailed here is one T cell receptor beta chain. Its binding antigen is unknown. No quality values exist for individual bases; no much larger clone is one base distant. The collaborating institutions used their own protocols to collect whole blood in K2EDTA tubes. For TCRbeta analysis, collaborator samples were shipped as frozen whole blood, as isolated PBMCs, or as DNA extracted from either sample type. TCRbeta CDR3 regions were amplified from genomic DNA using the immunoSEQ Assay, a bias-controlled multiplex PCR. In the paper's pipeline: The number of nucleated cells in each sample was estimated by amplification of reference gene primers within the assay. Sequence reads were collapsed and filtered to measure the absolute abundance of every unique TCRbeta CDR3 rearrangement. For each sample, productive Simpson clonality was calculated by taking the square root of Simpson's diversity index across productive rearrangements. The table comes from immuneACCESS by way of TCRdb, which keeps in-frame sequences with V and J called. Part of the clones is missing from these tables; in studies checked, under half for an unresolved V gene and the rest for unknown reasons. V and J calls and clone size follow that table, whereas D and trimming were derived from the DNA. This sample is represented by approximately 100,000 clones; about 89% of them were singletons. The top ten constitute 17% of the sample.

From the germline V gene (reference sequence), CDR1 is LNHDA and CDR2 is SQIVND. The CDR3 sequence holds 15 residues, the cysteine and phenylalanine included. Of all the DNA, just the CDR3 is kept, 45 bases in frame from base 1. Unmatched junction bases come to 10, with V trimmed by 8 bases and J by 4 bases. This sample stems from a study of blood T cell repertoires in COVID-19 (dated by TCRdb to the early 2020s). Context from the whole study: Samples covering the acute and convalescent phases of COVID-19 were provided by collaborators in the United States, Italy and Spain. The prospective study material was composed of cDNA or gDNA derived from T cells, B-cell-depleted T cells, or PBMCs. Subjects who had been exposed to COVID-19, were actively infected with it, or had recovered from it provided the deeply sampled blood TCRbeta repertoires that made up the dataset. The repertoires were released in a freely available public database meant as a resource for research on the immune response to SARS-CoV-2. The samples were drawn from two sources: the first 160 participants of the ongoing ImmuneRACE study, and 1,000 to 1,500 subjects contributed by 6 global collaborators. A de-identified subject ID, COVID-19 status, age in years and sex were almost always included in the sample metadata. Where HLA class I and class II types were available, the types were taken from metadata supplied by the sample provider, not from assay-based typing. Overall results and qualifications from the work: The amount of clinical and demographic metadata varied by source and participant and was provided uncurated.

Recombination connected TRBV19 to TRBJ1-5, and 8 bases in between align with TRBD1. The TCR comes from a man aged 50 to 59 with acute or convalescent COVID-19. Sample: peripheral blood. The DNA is TGTGCCAGTCACCCTGGGGACAGGCCGAATCAGCCCCAGCATTTT. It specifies CASHPGDRPNQPQHF.